Listed below are T cell receptor beta chains from one sample, sequenced in a study of CD8+ T cells in alopecia areata. Produced via immunoSEQ multiplex PCR; TCRdb's table is partial and in-frame only. Seen here are around 140,000 clones, roughly nine tenths observed once, and the top ten hold less than 15%. The sample consisted of CD8+ T cells sorted from blood, taken at week 4, from a patient treated with tofacitinib. These receptors were collected from a human donor with alopecia areata. The CDR3 runs from the conserved cysteine through the conserved F or W. The D gene is left open where the match is weak. For some rows the clone size is stated as once, few or many, or as a class when expanded; others skip it.

few,TRBV27,-,TRBJ1-2,TGTGCCAGCAGTCTCACTCCGGGGGCCATTTATGGCTACACCTTC,CASSLTPGAIYGYTF
-,TRBV29-1,TRBD1,TRBJ2-1,TGCAGCGTTGTAGACCCGGGACAGGGCTACAATGAGCAGTTCTTC,CSVVDPGQGYNEQFF
-,TRBV7-2,TRBD2,TRBJ2-2,TGTGCCAGCAGCTTAGCATGGGAGGGAGTAGCCGGGGAGCTGTTTTTT,CASSLAWEGVAGELFF
-,TRBV15,-,TRBJ2-1,TGTGCCACCAGCAGAGATAGAAGGACGGAGCAGTTCTTC,CATSRDRRTEQFF
-,TRBV4-1,-,TRBJ2-2,TGCGCCAGCAGCCAAGTTCTAGGGGACACCGGGGAGCTGTTTTTT,CASSQVLGDTGELFF
-,TRBV27,-,TRBJ1-5,TGTGCCAGCACCCCCGGGGCAGGGGAGAGCAATCAGCCCCAGCATTTT,CASTPGAGESNQPQHF
few,TRBV6-6,TRBD1,TRBJ2-2,TGTGCCAGCAGTCCCTGGACAGGGGCTGACACCGGGGAGCTGTTTTTT,CASSPWTGADTGELFF
-,TRBV14,-,TRBJ2-4,TGTGCCAGCAGCCCTGAGAACGCGGGACAGAAGTACTTC,CASSPENAGQKYF
-,TRBV7-3,TRBD2,TRBJ2-6,TGTGCCAGCAGCCTACTAGCGGCCCGCTCTGGGGCCAACGTCCTGACTTTC,CASSLLAARSGANVLTF
few,TRBV2,-,TRBJ1-1,TGTGCCAGCAAAACGGGGACTGAAGCTTTCTTT,CASKTGTEAFF
-,TRBV10-3,TRBD2,TRBJ2-3,TGTGCCATCAGTGAGTCGTATAGCGGGGGGCTCACAGATACGCAGTATTTT,CAISESYSGGLTDTQYF
-,TRBV7-9,TRBD2,TRBJ2-3,TGTGCCAGCAGCTCCCAAAGGGGAGGGAGTACAGATACGCAGTATTTT,CASSSQRGGSTDTQYF